This T cell receptor beta chain is from a study of shared clonotypes between healthy human individuals. The CDR3 loop spans 17 amino acids. The germline V gene encodes CDR1 MGHRA and CDR2 YSYEKL. V shed 3 bases, J shed 3 bases, and the junction held 9 bases outside the gene matches. General study results and limits: On the whole, naive subsets had larger estimated richness than memory subsets had. Investigators expected sequencing depth to affect clonotype sharing among donors. Clonotypes not shared had lower generation probabilities than those common to all four donors.

This clone was seen just once. The target antigen is unknown. Sequencing was performed with immunoSEQ multiplex PCR; in TCRdb, only in-frame clones are kept and a portion is missing. The table has around 980,000 clones, around three quarters seen once. The receptor was isolated from a young man in good health. Some clones in this sample may be carry-over from other donors' samples. The sample comprised memory CD4+ T cells from PBMCs. Noted subset: CD45RA-negative fraction. The rearrangement joins TRBV4-1 to TRBJ2-3, with 10 positions matching TRBD2. This CDR3 is CASSQGVAGGLTDTQYF. In DNA form, the CDR3 reads TGCGCCAGCAGCCAGGGGGTAGCGGGAGGTTTGACAGATACGCAGTATTTT.